This is a list of T cell receptor beta chains from one sample in a study of sequential checkpoint blockade in melanoma. The assay was immunoSEQ multiplex PCR, and TCRdb's table has in-frame clones only and misses some. The data hold some 19,000 clones, with around 83% observed a single time. The sequencing here drew on CD8+ T cells sorted from blood (inferred from file names), taken from a patient given nivolumab and ipilimumab in sequence. The receptors stem from a human donor with melanoma. Each CDR3 is given without its conserved first and last residue.

J,length,V,CDR3
TRBJ1-1,13,TRBV2,ASSPGTRGGTEAF
TRBJ1-5,13,TRBV1,TSSRWEGGNQPQH
TRBJ2-1,13,TRBV6-5,ASIPGSGVYNEQF
TRBJ2-3,14,TRBV9,ASSAGDSLITDTQY
TRBJ2-7,12,TRBV13,ASSLSGSSYEQY
TRBJ1-3,15,TRBV4-1,ASSLGQMASSGNTIY
TRBJ1-4,13,TRBV5-8,ASSPRGGGFEKLF
TRBJ1-4,12,TRBV30,AWSVRTPNEKLF
TRBJ2-5,14,TRBV28,ASSLSWASNEETQY
TRBJ1-1,9,TRBV15,ATSRVTEAF
TRBJ2-5,12,TRBV9,ASSELGEDGTQY
-,10,TRBV5-6,ASSLSTYEQY
TRBJ2-7,13,TRBV6-5,ASSYGDRGAYEQY
TRBJ2-7,13,TRBV5-1,ASSRWAGDWSEQY
TRBJ1-1,13,TRBV19,ASSIDSGFVTEAF
TRBJ1-1,11,TRBV10-2,ASSRSINTEAF
-,13,TRBV5-6,ASSPTSLSSYEQY
TRBJ2-2,14,TRBV27,ASSLQVTGSTGELF